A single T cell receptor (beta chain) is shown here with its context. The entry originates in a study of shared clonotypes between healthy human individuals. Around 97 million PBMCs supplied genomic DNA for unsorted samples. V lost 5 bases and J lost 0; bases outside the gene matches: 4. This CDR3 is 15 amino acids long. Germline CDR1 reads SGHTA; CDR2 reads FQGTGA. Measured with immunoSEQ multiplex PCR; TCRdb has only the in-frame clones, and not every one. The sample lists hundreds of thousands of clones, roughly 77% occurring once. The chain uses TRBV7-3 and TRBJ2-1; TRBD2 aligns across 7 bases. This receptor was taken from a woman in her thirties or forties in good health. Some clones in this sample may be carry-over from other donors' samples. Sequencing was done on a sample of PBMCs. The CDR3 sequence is CASSPWTSSYNEQFF. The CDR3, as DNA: TGTGCCAGCAGCCCCTGGACTAGCTCCTACAATGAGCAGTTCTTC.